Below, 15 T cell receptor beta chains from the same sample are listed, as sequenced in a study of T cells in Graves' hyperthyroidism and ophthalmopathy. Amplification targeted TCR beta CDR3 regions from RNA transcripts. In the first-round RT-PCR of the TCR CDR3, the HTBI primer set was used. TCRdb fed the multiplex PCR reads into MiXCR, producing one record per CDR3 protein. Seen here are roughly 500,000 distinct CDR3 sequences, 40% to 55% observed once, and the top ten hold roughly 19%. Sequenced input: peripheral blood or thyroid tissue (not recorded which). These receptors all stem from an adult woman with Graves' disease, either hyperthyroidism or ophthalmopathy (not recorded which).

In its sample, this clonotype was seen many times. The chain carries TRBV5-6 and TRBJ1-2; no reliable D call. Trimming left V 0 bases short and J 7 bases short, with 7 bases between. The CDR3 has 12 residues. In germline, CDR1 is SGHDT, CDR2 YYEEEE. CDR3 protein: CASSLERVGYTF. Written as DNA, the CDR3 is TGTGCCAGCAGCTTGGAGCGCGTTGGCTACACCTTC.

In this sample, this clonotype turned up once. The junction departs from the called germline gene at one end, perhaps through a read error. The rearrangement links TRBV7-9 to TRBJ2-7; D could derive from TRBD1 or TRBD2 (5 bases each). This CDR3 region has 13 residues. Germline loops: CDR1 SEHNR, CDR2 FQNEAQ (reference sequence). The CDR3 region has the DNA TGTGCCAGCAGGCCAAACCGGGACGGGGAGCTGTACTTC. Amino acids: CASRPNRDGELYF. Complete variable domain (other parts from reference TRBV7-9 and TRBJ2-7): DTGVSQNPRHKITKRGQNVTFRCDPISEHNRLYWYRQTLGQGPEFLTYFQNEAQLEKSRLLSDRFSAERPKGSFSTLEIQRTEQGDSAMYLCASRPNRDGELYFGPGTRLTVT.

This rearrangement joins TRBV7-2 to TRBJ2-7, with D uncertain. The CDR3 is 14 residues long. The V and J ends lost 0 bases and 5 bases respectively, with 11 bases between them. Looked up from germline, CDR1 is SGHTA and CDR2 is FQGNSA. This CDR3 reads CASSLALVNDEQYF. CDR3 coding DNA: TGTGCCAGCAGCTTAGCTCTAGTCAACGACGAGCAGTACTTC.

This clonotype has a count of ten or more. The rearrangement links TRBV29-1 to TRBJ1-2; D unresolved. V shed 4 bases and J shed 6 bases, with 12 bases lying between them. The germline CDR1 and CDR2 sequences are SQVTM and ANQGSEA. The length of the CDR3 is 12 residues. In DNA form, the CDR3 reads TGCAGCGTTGGTATGGGATTTGATGGCTACACCTTC. It codes for CSVGMGFDGYTF.

The chain employs TRBV18 and TRBJ1-6, with D unresolved. Germline values: CDR1 KGHSH, CDR2 LQKENI. Trimming removed 1 base from V and 6 bases from J, with 10 bases in between. The CDR3 extends over 15 amino acids. CDR3 region: CASSPLERFNSPLHF. DNA for the CDR3: TGTGCCAGCTCACCACTCGAACGGTTTAATTCACCCCTCCACTTT. Full variable domain (outside the CDR3, taken from reference TRBV18 and TRBJ1-6): NAGVMQNPRHLVRRRGQEARLRCSPMKGHSHVYWYRQLPEEGLKFMVYLQKENIIDESGMPKERFSAEFPKEGPSILRIQQVVRGDSAAYFCASSPLERFNSPLHFGNGTRLTVT.

There are many counts of this clonotype. The V and J genes are TRBV20-1 and TRBJ1-1, with unresolved D. CDR1 and CDR2 (germline): DFQATT, SNEGSKA (reference sequence). This CDR3 comprises 15 residues. The V gene lost 5 bases and the J gene lost 0 bases, with 16 bases spanning the gap. DNA of the CDR3: TGCAGTGCTTACCCTTCTGGGTTCATGAACACTGAAGCTTTCTTT. Translating gives CSAYPSGFMNTEAFF.

The chain is built from TRBV6-1 and TRBJ2-5; D is possibly TRBD2 (6 bases). Trimming stripped 7 bases from V and 5 bases from J, with 23 bases between. The CDR3 covers 16 residues. Germline V gene data show CDR1 as MNHNS and CDR2 as SASEGT. The DNA for the CDR3 is TGTGCCAGCAAGAAGGGCCCTAGCGTCAGGTTCGAGACCCAGTACTTC. Residues: CASKKGPSVRFETQYF.

This clonotype was found many times. The rearrangement joins TRBV9 to TRBJ2-7; D may be TRBD2 (6 bases). This CDR3 has 15 amino acids. The germline CDR1 and CDR2 sequences are SGDLS and YYNGEE. Trimming shortened V by 4 bases and J by 0 bases, and 14 bases separated the two germline ends. The CDR3 loop reads CASSLDSGSSYEQYF. CDR3 coding DNA: TGTGCCAGCAGCCTGGATAGCGGAAGCTCCTACGAGCAGTACTTC. The whole variable domain, remainder taken from reference TRBV9 and TRBJ2-7, is DSGVTQTPKHLITATGQRVTLRCSPRSGDLSVYWYQQSLDQGLQFLIQYYNGEERAKGNILERFSAQQFPDLHSELNLSSLELGDSALYFCASSLDSGSSYEQYFGPGTRLTVT.

This chain links TRBV6-5 with TRBJ1-2; the D gene is possibly TRBD1 (6 bases). The V end was cut by 0 bases, the J end by 4 bases, with 18 bases between. The CDR3 totals 17 residues. Germline V gene data show CDR1 as MNHEY and CDR2 as SVGAGI. The chain's CDR3 is CASSYSSLGRGVYGYTF. The CDR3 DNA follows: TGTGCCAGCAGTTACTCGTCCTTAGGCAGGGGAGTCTATGGCTACACCTTC.

This clonotype was observed once. This rearrangement joins TRBV5-1 to TRBJ1-4; D call uncertain. The CDR3 sequence is 15 residues long. V was trimmed by 0 bases and J by 0 bases, leaving 6 bases between them. Germline loops: CDR1 SGHRS, CDR2 YFSETQ. The CDR3 loop reads CASSLEPSTNEKLFF. The CDR3 nucleotides are TGCGCCAGCAGCTTGGAACCCTCAACTAATGAAAAACTGTTTTTT.

This clonotype was detected ten times or more. This sequence joins TRBV2 and TRBJ1-3; the D is unclear. CDR3 length: 13 amino acids. V lost 7 bases to trimming and J lost 4 bases, with 11 bases between them. Per germline, CDR1 SNHLY and CDR2 FYNNEI. The CDR3 sequence: CASNGRWGNTIYF. CDR3 DNA: TGTGCCAGCAATGGCCGGTGGGGAAACACCATATATTTT.

This clonotype showed up many times. V gene TRBV5-1 combines with J gene TRBJ2-7; possibly TRBD1 or TRBD2 for D (5 bases each). Trimming removed 1 base from V and 0 bases from J, with 23 bases in between. The CDR3 has 19 amino acids. Germline V gene sequence: CDR1 SGHRS, CDR2 YFSETQ. The CDR3 here is CASSLNPTRTGPISYEQYF. The CDR3 DNA reads TGCGCCAGCAGCTTGAATCCAACCCGTACGGGACCCATCTCCTACGAGCAGTACTTC.

This clonotype has ten or more counts. The J gene is TRBJ1-1, the V gene TRBV6-1; a weak D match, TRBD1 (5 bases). Germline CDR1 is MNHNS and CDR2 is SASEGT. The V end was cut by 6 bases, the J end by 4 bases, with 12 bases between. This CDR3 is built from 13 residues. Here the CDR3 DNA reads TGTGCCAGCAGATGGGGGGGAACCACTGAAGCTTTCTTT. Amino acids: CASRWGGTTEAFF.

The chain has TRBV7-2 and TRBJ1-2, with 8 bases that match TRBD1. There are 16 residues in the CDR3. V dropped 6 bases and J dropped 4; count of bases not matched to a gene: 13. Germline lookup yields CDR1 SGHTA and CDR2 FQGNSA. Written as DNA, the CDR3 is TGTGCCAGCAGGCATGAGTCCATGGGGACAGGCTATGGCTACACCTTC. This codes for CASRHESMGTGYGYTF.

This chain links TRBV24-1 with TRBJ2-2; no clear D gene. The CDR3 is 13 residues long. V was cut by 1 base and J by 6 bases, with 5 bases left in between. In germline, CDR1 is KGHDR, CDR2 SFDVKD. The CDR3 DNA reads as TGTGCCACCAGTGATTTCCCATCCGGGGAGCTGTTTTTT. It is translated as CATSDFPSGELFF.